These 2 T cell receptor beta chains were all obtained from the same sample, sequenced in a study of blood T cell repertoires in COVID-19. The method was immunoSEQ multiplex PCR; TCRdb's version includes in-frame clones alone and lacks a portion of them. This sample has over 100,000 clones, with more than 85% found just once. Sequenced sample: peripheral blood. These receptors originate from a man aged 45-65 years with active or convalescent COVID-19.

The rearrangement links TRBV7-9 to TRBJ1-1; D gene unclear. The germline CDR1 and CDR2 sequences are SEHNR and FQNEAQ (reference sequence). The CDR3 has 12 residues. V was cut by 2 bases and J by 8 bases, with 9 bases left in between. CDR3 in amino acids: CASSLQTGEAFF. CDR3 coding DNA: TGTGCCAGCAGCTTACAAACGGGGGAAGCTTTCTTT.

This sequence joins TRBV28 and TRBJ1-2; D ambiguous. Trimming cost V 7 bases and J 3 bases, with 15 bases left between them. Germline V CDR1 and CDR2: MDHEN, SYDVKM. This CDR3 contains 14 residues. Here the CDR3 reads CASIQPGLDYGYTF. CDR3 in DNA: TGTGCCAGCATTCAACCTGGGCTGGACTATGGCTACACCTTC.